Here is one T cell receptor beta chain with its context. Its antigen is undetermined. This sample is drawn from a study of T cell responses to AZD1222 COVID-19 vaccine. Germline V gene data show CDR1 as PRHDT and CDR2 as FYEKMQ (reference sequence). This CDR3 comprises 12 residues. V was clipped by 1 base and J by 0 bases, with 0 bases between them. Study-wide points: Donors skewed white British and female; clonal diversity was possibly underestimated. Baseline serostatus was positive in only five to seven AZD1222 recipients.

Here immunoSEQ multiplex PCR was the method, and the copy in TCRdb shows in-frame clones only, minus some. The data hold 75,000 to 85,000 clones, with roughly 85% observed a single time. The sequencing here drew on peripheral blood, taken 28 days after the second AZD1222 dose. The sequence came from an adult who received the AZD1222 COVID-19 vaccine. This chain connects TRBV13 to TRBJ1-1; D gene uncertain. CDR3 in DNA: TGTGCCAGCAGCTTAGTGAACACTGAAGCTTTCTTT. Protein: CASSLVNTEAFF.